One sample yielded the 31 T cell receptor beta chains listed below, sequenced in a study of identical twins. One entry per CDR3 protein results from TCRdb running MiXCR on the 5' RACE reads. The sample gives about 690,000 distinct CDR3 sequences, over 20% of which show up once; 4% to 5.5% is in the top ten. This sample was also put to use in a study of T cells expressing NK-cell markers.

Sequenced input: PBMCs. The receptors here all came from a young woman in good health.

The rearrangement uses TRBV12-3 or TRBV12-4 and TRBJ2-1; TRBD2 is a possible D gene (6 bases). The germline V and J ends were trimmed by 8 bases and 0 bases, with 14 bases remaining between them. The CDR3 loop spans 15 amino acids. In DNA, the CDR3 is TGTGCCAGCCTTCTTCGGGGGAGCTCCTACAATGAGCAGTTCTTC. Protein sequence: CASLLRGSSYNEQFF.

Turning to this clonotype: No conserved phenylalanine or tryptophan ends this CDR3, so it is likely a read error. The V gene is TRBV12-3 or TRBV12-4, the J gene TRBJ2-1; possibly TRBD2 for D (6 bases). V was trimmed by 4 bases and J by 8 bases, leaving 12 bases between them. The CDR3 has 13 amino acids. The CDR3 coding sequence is TGTGCCAGCAGTTCCCCGGGAGCCGATGAGCAGTTCCTC. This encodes CASSSPGADEQFL.

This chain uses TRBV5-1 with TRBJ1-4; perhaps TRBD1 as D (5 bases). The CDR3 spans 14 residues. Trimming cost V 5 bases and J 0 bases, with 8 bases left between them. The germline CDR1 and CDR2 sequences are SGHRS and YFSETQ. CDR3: CASRTDATNEKLFF. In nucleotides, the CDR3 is TGCGCCAGCAGGACAGACGCAACTAATGAAAAACTGTTTTTT.

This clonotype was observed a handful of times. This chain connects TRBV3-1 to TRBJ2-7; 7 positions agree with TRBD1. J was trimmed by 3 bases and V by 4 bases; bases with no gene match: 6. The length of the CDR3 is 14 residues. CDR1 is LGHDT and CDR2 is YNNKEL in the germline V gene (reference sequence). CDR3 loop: CASSPGTELYEQYF. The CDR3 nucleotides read TGTGCCAGCAGCCCCGGGACAGAGCTCTACGAGCAGTACTTC.

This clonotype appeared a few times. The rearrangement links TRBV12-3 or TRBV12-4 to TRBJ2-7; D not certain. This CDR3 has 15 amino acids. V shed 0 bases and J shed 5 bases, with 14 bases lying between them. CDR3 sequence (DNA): TGTGCCAGCAGTTTAGCTCGTCTCCTAAGGGACGAGCAGTACTTC. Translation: CASSLARLLRDEQYF.

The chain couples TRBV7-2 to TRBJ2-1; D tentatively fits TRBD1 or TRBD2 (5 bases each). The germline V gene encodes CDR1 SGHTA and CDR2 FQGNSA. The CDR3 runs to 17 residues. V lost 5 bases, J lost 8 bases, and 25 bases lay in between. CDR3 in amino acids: CASSRPPSVGRGHEQFF. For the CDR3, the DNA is TGTGCCAGCAGCCGCCCCCCCTCGGTGGGACGCGGACATGAGCAGTTCTTC.

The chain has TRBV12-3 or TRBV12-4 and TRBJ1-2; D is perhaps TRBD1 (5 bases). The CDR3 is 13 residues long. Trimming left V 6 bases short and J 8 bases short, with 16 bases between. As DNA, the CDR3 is TGTGCCAGCAGACCTAGTATCGGACAAGGCTACACCTTC. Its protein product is CASRPSIGQGYTF.

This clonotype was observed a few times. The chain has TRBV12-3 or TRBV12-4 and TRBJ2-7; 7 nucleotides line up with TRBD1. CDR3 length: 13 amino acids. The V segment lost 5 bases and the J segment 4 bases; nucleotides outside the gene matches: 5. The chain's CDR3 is CASSPGQQYEQYF. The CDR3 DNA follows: TGTGCCAGCAGTCCGGGACAGCAGTACGAGCAGTACTTC.

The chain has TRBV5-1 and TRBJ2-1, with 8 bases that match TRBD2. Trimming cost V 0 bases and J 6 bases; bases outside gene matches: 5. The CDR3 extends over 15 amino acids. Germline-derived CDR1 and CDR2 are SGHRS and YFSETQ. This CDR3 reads CASSLEAGDFNEQFF. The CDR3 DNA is TGCGCCAGCAGCTTGGAAGCGGGGGACTTCAATGAGCAGTTCTTC.

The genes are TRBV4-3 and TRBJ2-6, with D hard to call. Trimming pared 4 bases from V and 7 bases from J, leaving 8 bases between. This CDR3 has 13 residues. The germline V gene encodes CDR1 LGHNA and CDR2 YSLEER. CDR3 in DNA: TGCGCCAGCAGCCGGCCAGGAGCCAACGTCCTGACTTTC. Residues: CASSRPGANVLTF.

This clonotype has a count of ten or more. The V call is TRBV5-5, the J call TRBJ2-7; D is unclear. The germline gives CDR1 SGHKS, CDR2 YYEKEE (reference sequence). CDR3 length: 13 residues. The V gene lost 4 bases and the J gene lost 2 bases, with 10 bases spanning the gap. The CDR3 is CASSPVSTYEQYF. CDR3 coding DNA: TGTGCCAGCAGCCCCGTTTCGACCTACGAGCAGTACTTC.

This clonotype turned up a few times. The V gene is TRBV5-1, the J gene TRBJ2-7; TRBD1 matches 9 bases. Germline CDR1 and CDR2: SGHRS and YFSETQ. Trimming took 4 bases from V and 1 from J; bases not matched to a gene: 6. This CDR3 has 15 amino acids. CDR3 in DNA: TGCGCCAGCAGCGTCGGGACAGGGAGTTCCTACGAGCAGTACTTC. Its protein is CASSVGTGSSYEQYF.

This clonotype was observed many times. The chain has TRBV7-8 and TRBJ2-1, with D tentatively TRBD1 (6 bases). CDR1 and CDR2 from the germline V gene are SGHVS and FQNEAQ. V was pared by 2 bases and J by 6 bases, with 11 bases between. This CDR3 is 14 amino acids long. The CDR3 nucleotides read TGTGCCAGCAGCTTAAGGACAGATGCCAATGAGCAGTTCTTC. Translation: CASSLRTDANEQFF.

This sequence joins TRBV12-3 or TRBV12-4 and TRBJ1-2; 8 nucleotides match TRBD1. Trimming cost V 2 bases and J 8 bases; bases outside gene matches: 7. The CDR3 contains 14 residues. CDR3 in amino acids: CASSLQGQGNGYTF. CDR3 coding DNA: TGTGCCAGCAGTTTACAAGGACAGGGTAACGGCTACACCTTC.

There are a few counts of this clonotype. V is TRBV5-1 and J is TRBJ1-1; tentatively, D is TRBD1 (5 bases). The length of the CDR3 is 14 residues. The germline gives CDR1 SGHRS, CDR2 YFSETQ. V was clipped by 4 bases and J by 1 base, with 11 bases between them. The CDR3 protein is CASSVQDANTEAFF. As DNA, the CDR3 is TGCGCCAGCAGCGTACAGGATGCGAACACTGAAGCTTTCTTT.

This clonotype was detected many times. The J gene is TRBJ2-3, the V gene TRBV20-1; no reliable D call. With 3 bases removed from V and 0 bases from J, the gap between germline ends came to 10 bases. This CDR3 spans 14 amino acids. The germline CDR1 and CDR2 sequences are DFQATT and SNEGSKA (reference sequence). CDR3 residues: CSASPTGSTDTQYF. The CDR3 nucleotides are TGCAGTGCTAGCCCCACCGGGAGCACAGATACGCAGTATTTT.

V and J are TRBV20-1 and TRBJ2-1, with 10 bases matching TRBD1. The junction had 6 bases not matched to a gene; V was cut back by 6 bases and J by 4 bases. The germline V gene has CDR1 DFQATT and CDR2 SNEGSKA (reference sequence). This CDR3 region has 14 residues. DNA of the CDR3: TGCAGTGCAACCGGGACAGGGGATTACAATGAGCAGTTCTTC. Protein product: CSATGTGDYNEQFF.

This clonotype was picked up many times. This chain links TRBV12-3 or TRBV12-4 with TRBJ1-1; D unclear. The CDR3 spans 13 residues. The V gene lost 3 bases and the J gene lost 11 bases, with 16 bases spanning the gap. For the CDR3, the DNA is TGTGCCAGCAGTTTCATAGAAAGTCGCCGCGCTTTCTTT. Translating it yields CASSFIESRRAFF.

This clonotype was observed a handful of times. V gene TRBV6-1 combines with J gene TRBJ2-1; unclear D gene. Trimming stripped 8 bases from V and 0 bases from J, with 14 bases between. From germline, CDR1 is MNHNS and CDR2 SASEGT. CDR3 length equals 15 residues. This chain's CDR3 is CASGPGVSSYNEQFF. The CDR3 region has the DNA TGTGCCAGCGGACCGGGTGTCAGCTCCTACAATGAGCAGTTCTTC.

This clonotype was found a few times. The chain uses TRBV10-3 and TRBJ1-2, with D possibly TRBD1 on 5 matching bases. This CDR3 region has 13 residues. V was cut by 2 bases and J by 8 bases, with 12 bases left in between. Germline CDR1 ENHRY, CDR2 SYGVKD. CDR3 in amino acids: CAISEIGRDGYTF. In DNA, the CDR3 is TGTGCCATCAGTGAGATCGGCAGGGACGGCTACACCTTC.

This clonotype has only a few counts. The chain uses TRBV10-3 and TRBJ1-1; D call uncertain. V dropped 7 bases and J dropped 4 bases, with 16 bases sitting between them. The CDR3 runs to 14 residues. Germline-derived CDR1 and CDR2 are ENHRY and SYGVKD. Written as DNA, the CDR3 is TGTGCCATCACCTGGGATCGGGGTAGCACTGAAGCTTTCTTT. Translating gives CAITWDRGSTEAFF.

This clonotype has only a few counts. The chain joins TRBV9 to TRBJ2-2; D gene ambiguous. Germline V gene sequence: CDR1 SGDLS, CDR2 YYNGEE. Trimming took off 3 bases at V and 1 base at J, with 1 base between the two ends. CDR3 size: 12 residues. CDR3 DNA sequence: TGTGCCAGCAGCGAGAACACCGGGGAGCTGTTTTTT. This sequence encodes CASSENTGELFF.

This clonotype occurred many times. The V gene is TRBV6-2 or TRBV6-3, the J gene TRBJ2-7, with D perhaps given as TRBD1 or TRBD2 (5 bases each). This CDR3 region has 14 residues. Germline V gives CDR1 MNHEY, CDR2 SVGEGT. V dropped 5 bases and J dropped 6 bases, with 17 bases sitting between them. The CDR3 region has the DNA TGTGCCAGCAGTCCGGGGACCCTTGGGACCGAGCAGTACTTC. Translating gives CASSPGTLGTEQYF.

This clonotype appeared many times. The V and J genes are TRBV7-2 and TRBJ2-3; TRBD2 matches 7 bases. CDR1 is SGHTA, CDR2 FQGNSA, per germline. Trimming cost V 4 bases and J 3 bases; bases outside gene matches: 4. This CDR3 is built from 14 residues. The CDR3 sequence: CASSWGGSTDTQYF. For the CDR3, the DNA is TGTGCCAGCAGCTGGGGCGGGAGTACAGATACGCAGTATTTT.

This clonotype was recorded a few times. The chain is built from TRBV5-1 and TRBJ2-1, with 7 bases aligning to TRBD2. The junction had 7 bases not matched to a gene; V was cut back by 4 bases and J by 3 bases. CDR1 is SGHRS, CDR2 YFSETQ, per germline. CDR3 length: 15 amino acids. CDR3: CASSRNRDYYNEQFF. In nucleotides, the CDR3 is TGCGCCAGCAGCCGAAACCGGGACTACTACAATGAGCAGTTCTTC.

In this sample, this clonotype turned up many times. In DNA form, the CDR3 reads TGCGCCAGCAGTGAGACGGGGGGGCCCTCCTACGAGCAGTACTTC. Residues: CASSETGGPSYEQYF. The chain employs TRBV10-2 and TRBJ2-7; 8 bases align to TRBD2. Germline assignment: CDR1 WSHSY and CDR2 SAAADI. The J segment lost 0 bases and the V segment lost 2 bases, leaving 3 bases of the junction unmatched. The CDR3 length is 15 residues.

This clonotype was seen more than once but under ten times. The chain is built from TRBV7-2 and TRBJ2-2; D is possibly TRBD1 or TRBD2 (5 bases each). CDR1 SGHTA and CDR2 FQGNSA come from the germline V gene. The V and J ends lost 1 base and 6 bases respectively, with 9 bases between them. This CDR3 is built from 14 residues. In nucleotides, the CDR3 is TGTGCCAGCAGCTTAGGGGGGAAAGCCGGGGAGCTGTTTTTT. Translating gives CASSLGGKAGELFF.

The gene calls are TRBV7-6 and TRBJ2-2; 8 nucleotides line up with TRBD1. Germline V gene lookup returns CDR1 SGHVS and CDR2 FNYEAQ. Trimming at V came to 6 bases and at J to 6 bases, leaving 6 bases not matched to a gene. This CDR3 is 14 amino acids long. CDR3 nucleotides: TGTGCCAGCAGGCAAGACAGGGGCGCCGGGGAGCTGTTTTTT. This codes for CASRQDRGAGELFF.

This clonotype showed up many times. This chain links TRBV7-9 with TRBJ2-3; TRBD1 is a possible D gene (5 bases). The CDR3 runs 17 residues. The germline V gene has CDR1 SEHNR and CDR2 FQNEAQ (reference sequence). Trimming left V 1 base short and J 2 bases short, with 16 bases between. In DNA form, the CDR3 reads TGTGCCAGCAGCTTAGAGTTGGGGCCTAGAATCACAGATACGCAGTATTTT. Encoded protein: CASSLELGPRITDTQYF.

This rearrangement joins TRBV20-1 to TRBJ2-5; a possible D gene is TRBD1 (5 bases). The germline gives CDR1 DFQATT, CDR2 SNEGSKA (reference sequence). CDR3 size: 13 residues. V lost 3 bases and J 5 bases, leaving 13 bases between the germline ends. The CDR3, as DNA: TGCAGTGCTAGGTTCAGGGTGGTGGAGACCCAGTACTTC. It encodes CSARFRVVETQYF.

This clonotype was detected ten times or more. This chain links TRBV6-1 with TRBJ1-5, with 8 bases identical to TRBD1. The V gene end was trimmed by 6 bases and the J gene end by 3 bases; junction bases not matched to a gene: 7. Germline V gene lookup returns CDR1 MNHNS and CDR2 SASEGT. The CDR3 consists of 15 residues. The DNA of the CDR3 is TGTGCCAGCAGAGGGGCGACAGGGGCCAATCAGCCCCAGCATTTT. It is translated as CASRGATGANQPQHF.